This T cell receptor beta chain originates from a study of identical twins. Study results and caveats: Memory repertoires showed no such pattern, whereas abundant cord blood beta clonotypes carried fewer insertions.

TCRdb ran MiXCR on the 5' RACE reads and lists one entry per CDR3 protein. This sample has 600,000 to 700,000 distinct CDR3 sequences; 21% occur once, and the top ten carry around 4.5%. Comments on this clonotype: The antigen is undetermined.

The germline V gene has CDR1 SGHVS and CDR2 FNYEAQ. Deletions cut 4 bases from V and 7 bases from J, with 17 bases between. This CDR3 has 15 amino acids. This same sample was also part of a study on T cells expressing NK-cell markers. This second study says: Sequencing of TCR beta repertoires drew on sorted CD3+CD56+NKG2C+, CD3+CD56+NKG2C- and CD3+CD56-NKG2C+ T cells.

This TCR came from a woman in her late teens or twenties in good health. The rearrangement uses TRBV7-6 and TRBJ2-1; possibly TRBD1 or TRBD2 for D (7 bases each). The sample taken for sequencing was PBMCs. The chain's CDR3 is CASSYVGQGGNEQFF. The CDR3 region has the DNA TGTGCCAGCAGCTACGTCGGGCAGGGGGGGAATGAGCAGTTCTTC. The full variable domain, its missing parts supplied by reference TRBV7-6 and TRBJ2-1, is GAGVSQSPRYKVTKRGQDVALRCDPISGHVSLYWYRQALGQGPEFLTYFNYEAQQDKSGLPNDRFSAERPEGSISTLTIQRTEQRDSAMYRCASSYVGQGGNEQFFGPGTRLTVL.